This TCR beta chain comes out of a study of CD8+CD57+ T cells in acquired aplastic anemia. The TCR beta profiling, which covered VDJ combination and CDR3 sequence, was carried out using genomic DNA as the template. TCRdb redid the calling of the reads with MiXCR, one entry per CDR3 protein. The sample includes 150,000 to 180,000 distinct CDR3 sequences, less than 60% of them seen just once. Patients sequenced had flow cytometry evidence of CD8+CD57+ cell expansion. This CDR3 has 11 amino acids. Between the trimmed V and J ends, which lost 5 bases and 6 bases, there was a span of 5 bases. CDR1 LNHNV and CDR2 YYDKDF come from the germline V gene (reference sequence).

The receptor comes from a human donor with aplastic anemia. Sequencing used sorted CD4+, CD8+, or CD8+CD57+ T cells (not recorded which) from PBMCs. The chain uses TRBV15 and TRBJ2-1, with D unresolved. The CDR3 sequence: CATSGFNEQFF. The CDR3 DNA is TGTGCCACCAGCGGATTCAATGAGCAGTTCTTC.